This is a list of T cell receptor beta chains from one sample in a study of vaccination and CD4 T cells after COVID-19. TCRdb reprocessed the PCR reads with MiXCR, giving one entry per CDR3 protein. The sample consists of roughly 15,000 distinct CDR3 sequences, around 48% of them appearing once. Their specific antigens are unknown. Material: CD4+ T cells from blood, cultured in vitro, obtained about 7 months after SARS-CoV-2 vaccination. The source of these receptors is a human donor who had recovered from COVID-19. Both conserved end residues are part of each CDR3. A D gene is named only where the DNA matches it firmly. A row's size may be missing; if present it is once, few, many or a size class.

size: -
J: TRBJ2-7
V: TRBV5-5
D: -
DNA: TGTGCCAGCAGCTTGGGCAGGAGGATTACCGAGCAGTACTTC
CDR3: CASSLGRRITEQYF

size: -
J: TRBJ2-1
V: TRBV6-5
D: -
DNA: TGTGCCAGCAGTTTGACACAGCCCAATGAGCAGTTCTTC
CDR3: CASSLTQPNEQFF

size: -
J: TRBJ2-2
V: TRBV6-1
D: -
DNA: TGTGCCAGCACTGCGGGGATGAACACCGGGGAGCTGTTTTTT
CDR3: CASTAGMNTGELFF

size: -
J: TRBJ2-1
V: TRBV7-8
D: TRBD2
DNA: TGTGCCAGCAGCTCCCGCGGACTAGCGGGAGGGAATGAGCAGTTCTTC
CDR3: CASSSRGLAGGNEQFF

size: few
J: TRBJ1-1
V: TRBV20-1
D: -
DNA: TGCAGTGCTAGAGAGGGATTGAACACTGAAGCTTTCTTT
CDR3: CSAREGLNTEAFF

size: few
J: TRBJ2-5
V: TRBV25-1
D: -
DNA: TGTGCCAGCAGTGAATTTCGAGGTACCCAAGAGACCCAGTACTTC
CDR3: CASSEFRGTQETQYF

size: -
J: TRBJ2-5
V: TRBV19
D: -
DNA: TGTGCCAGTAGACAGGACCCGTACCAAGAGACCCAGTACTTC
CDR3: CASRQDPYQETQYF

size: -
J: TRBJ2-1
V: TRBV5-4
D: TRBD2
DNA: TGTGCCAGCAGCTTGGCTCTAGCGGGGGTAGGGAGCAATGAGCAGTTCTTC
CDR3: CASSLALAGVGSNEQFF

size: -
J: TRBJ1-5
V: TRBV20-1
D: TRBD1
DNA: TGCAGTGCTGGACAGGTCCTTCAGCCCCAGCATTTT
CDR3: CSAGQVLQPQHF

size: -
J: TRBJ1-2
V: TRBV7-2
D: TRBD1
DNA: TGTGCCAGCAGCTTAGTTGCTGGGACAGGGTTCGGCTACACCTTC
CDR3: CASSLVAGTGFGYTF

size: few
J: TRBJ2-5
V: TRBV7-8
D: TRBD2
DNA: TGTGCCAGCAGCCGAGGGACTATAGTGGAGACCCAGTACTTC
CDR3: CASSRGTIVETQYF

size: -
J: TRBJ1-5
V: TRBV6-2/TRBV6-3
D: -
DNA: TGTGCCAGCAGGAGGACGGGGAGGCAGCCCCAGCATTTT
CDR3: CASRRTGRQPQHF

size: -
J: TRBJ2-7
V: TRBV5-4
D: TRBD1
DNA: TGTGCCAGCAGCATCGGACAGGGGCACTACGAGCAGTACTTC
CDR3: CASSIGQGHYEQYF

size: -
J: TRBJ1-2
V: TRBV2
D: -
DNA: TGTGCCAGCAGTGTGTCTCGGCCTCGGGGCTACACCTTC
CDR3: CASSVSRPRGYTF

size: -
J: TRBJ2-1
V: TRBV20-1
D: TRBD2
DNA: TGCAGTGCTAGATCTTTACTAGCGGAACTCTCCTACAATGAGCAGTTCTTC
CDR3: CSARSLLAELSYNEQFF

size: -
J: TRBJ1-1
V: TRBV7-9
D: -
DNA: TGTGCCAGCAGCAAGACAGGAAACACTGAAGCTTTCTTT
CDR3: CASSKTGNTEAFF

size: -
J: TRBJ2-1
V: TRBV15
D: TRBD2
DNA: TGTGCCACCAGCGTCGGACTAGCGGGGTATAATGAGCAGTTCTTC
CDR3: CATSVGLAGYNEQFF

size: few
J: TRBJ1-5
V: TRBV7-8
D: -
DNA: TGTGCCAGCAGCAGCACCCTGGGCCCTAATCAGCCCCAGCATTTT
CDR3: CASSSTLGPNQPQHF

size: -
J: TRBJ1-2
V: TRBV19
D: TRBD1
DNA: TGTGCCAGTAGTAAGGACAGGCGCGGCTACACCTTC
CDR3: CASSKDRRGYTF

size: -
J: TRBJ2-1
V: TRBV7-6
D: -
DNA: TGTGCCAGCAGCTCCGGGCCCCTTGATGAGCAGTTCTTC
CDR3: CASSSGPLDEQFF

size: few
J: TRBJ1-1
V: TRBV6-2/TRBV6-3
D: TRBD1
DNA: TGTGCCAGCAGAAGGACAGGGCGGGGGACTGAAGCTTTCTTT
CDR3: CASRRTGRGTEAFF

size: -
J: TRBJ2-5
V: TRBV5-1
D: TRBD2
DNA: TGCGCCAGCAGCTCCTTTAGCGGGGCCACCGGGGTAGAGACCCAGTACTTC
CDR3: CASSSFSGATGVETQYF